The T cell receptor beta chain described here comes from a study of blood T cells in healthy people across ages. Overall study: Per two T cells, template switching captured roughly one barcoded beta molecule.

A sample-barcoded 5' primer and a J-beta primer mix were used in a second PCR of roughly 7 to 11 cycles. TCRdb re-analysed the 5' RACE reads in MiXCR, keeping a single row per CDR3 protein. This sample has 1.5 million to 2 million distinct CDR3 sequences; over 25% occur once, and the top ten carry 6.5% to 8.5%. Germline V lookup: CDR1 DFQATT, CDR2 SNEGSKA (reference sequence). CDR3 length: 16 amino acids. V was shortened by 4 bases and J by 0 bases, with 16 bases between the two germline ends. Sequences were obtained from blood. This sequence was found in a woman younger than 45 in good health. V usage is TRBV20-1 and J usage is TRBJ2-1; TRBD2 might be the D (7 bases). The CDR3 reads CSATEGGTVSYNEQFF. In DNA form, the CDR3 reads TGCAGTGCTACTGAGGGGGGGACCGTCTCCTACAATGAGCAGTTCTTC.